These 27 T cell receptor beta chains were sequenced from one sample in a study of blood T cell repertoires in COVID-19. TCRdb keeps only in-frame clones here, not all; method: immunoSEQ multiplex PCR. The data contain about 400,000 clones, roughly nine tenths of them seen just once; the ten biggest clones take up less than 2%. Material: PBMCs or T cells enriched from blood (not recorded which). Receptors originate from a woman aged 25-40 years who had recovered from COVID-19.

The sample holds one count of this clone. The gene calls are TRBV6-5 and TRBJ1-1; D not resolved. There are 15 residues in the CDR3. CDR1 and CDR2 (germline): MNHEY, SVGAGI. Deletions cut 4 bases from V and 1 base from J, with 13 bases between. The DNA for the CDR3 is TGTGCCAGCAGTTTGAACCCGGTGCAGAACACTGAAGCTTTCTTT. This codes for CASSLNPVQNTEAFF.

The genes are TRBV2 and TRBJ2-7; 7 positions agree with TRBD1. Germline loops: CDR1 SNHLY, CDR2 FYNNEI. Losses at the gene ends were 7 bases for V and 3 bases for J; bases not matched to a gene: 6. The CDR3 sequence is 13 residues long. CDR3 protein: CASKTGNDYEQYF. The CDR3, as DNA: TGTGCCAGCAAGACAGGGAACGACTACGAGCAGTACTTC.

This clone was recorded only once. The chain couples TRBV24-1 to TRBJ1-2; 8 bases are a match to TRBD1. The CDR3 covers 14 residues. Germline V gene data show CDR1 as KGHDR and CDR2 as SFDVKD. The ends lost 3 bases at V and 7 bases at J; junction bases unmatched: 6. CDR3 bases: TGTGCCACCAGTGATGCGACAGGGGACTTTGGCTACACCTTC. Its translation: CATSDATGDFGYTF.

This clone was counted a single time. CDR3 in amino acids: CASSRRQTPEAFF. In DNA form, the CDR3 reads TGTGCCAGCAGCAGAAGACAGACCCCCGAAGCTTTCTTT. This chain uses TRBV7-9 with TRBJ1-1, with D possibly TRBD1 on 5 matching bases. The germline CDR1 and CDR2 sequences are SEHNR and FQNEAQ (reference sequence). V gave up 5 bases and J gave up 8 bases, with 15 bases separating them. The CDR3 is made up of 13 amino acids.

The V call is TRBV7-3, the J call TRBJ2-1; 9 bases align to TRBD1. CDR3 length equals 16 residues. V was clipped by 5 bases and J by 4 bases; unmatched bases: 9. Germline lookup yields CDR1 SGHTA and CDR2 FQGTGA. The CDR3 here is CASSPIQGAGYNEQFF. CDR3 in DNA: TGTGCCAGCAGCCCGATACAGGGGGCGGGATACAATGAGCAGTTCTTC.

The chain carries TRBV18 and TRBJ2-2; maybe TRBD1 (6 bases). Deletions cut 3 bases from V and 5 bases from J, with 13 bases between. The CDR3 contains 15 residues. The germline V gene encodes CDR1 KGHSH and CDR2 LQKENI. In DNA, the CDR3 is TGTGCCAGCTCACCTGGTCAGGGGCATACCGGGGAGCTGTTTTTT. Protein: CASSPGQGHTGELFF.

This sequence joins TRBV7-9 and TRBJ2-5; TRBD2 aligns across 7 bases. The CDR3 is made up of 15 amino acids. Germline trimming cut 1 base from V and 5 bases from J; bases unmatched to any gene: 7. Germline V CDR1 and CDR2: SEHNR, FQNEAQ (reference sequence). The CDR3 loop reads CASSLGLHGRETQYF. The CDR3 DNA reads as TGTGCCAGCAGCTTAGGTCTACACGGGAGGGAGACCCAGTACTTC.

V is TRBV7-9 and J is TRBJ2-7, with D possibly being TRBD2 (6 bases). CDR1 is SEHNR and CDR2 is FQNEAQ in the germline V gene (reference sequence). The V end lost 0 bases, the J end lost 2 bases, and 17 bases lay between the germline ends. This CDR3 is built from 17 residues. This CDR3 is CASSLAEQGLITYEQYF. The CDR3 DNA follows: TGTGCCAGCAGCTTAGCGGAACAAGGACTAATAACCTACGAGCAGTACTTC.

The chain employs TRBV21-1 and TRBJ1-2. TRBV21-1 has pseudogene status. This CDR3 is built from 14 residues. The CDR3: CASSSHREGYGYTF. The CDR3, as DNA: TGTGCCAGCAGCAGCCACAGGGAGGGCTATGGCTACACCTTC.

The chain carries TRBV5-6 and TRBJ2-7; 8 bases match TRBD1. Germline assignment: CDR1 SGHDT and CDR2 YYEEEE. The trim removed 4 bases at V and 2 bases at J, leaving 5 bases unmatched. CDR3 length: 14 residues. Here the CDR3 DNA reads TGTGCCAGCAGCCGACGGACAGGGACCTACGAGCAGTACTTC. Translated: CASSRRTGTYEQYF.

The chain combines TRBV5-6 with TRBJ1-2; no clear D. With 0 bases removed from V and 3 bases from J, the gap between germline ends came to 18 bases. The CDR3 totals 17 residues. Germline CDR1 reads SGHDT; CDR2 reads YYEEEE. CDR3 loop: CASSLGIGESRHYGYTF. In nucleotides, the CDR3 is TGTGCCAGCAGCTTGGGGATTGGGGAGTCCAGGCACTATGGCTACACCTTC. The variable domain in full, completed from reference TRBV5-6 and TRBJ1-2, reads DAGVTQSPTHLIKTRGQQVTLRCSPKSGHDTVSWYQQALGQGPQFIFQYYEEEERQRGNFPDRFSGHQFPNYSSELNVNALLLGDSALYLCASSLGIGESRHYGYTFGSGTRLTVV.

The chain has TRBV7-2 and TRBJ2-7; 16 bases fit TRBD2. The CDR3 loop spans 16 amino acids. V was pared by 5 bases and J by 4 bases, with 5 bases of the junction left unmatched. From germline, CDR1 is SGHTA and CDR2 FQGNSA. CDR3: CASSPGLAGGPYEQYF. The CDR3 DNA sequence: TGTGCCAGCAGCCCGGGACTAGCGGGAGGGCCGTACGAGCAGTACTTC.

The rearrangement links TRBV7-2 to TRBJ1-4, with 7 bases lining up with TRBD1. The CDR3 has 13 residues. The germline V gene encodes CDR1 SGHTA and CDR2 FQGNSA. J was trimmed by 7 bases and V by 5 bases; bases with no gene match: 4. CDR3 coding DNA: TGTGCCAGCAGCCGGCAGGGGGTTGAAAAACTGTTTTTT. It translates to CASSRQGVEKLFF.

This clone was counted between two and nine times. The chain recombines TRBV5-1 with TRBJ1-6; 7 bases are a match to TRBD1. CDR3 length: 14 amino acids. Germline lookup yields CDR1 SGHRS and CDR2 YFSETQ. The V gene end was trimmed by 4 bases and the J gene end by 7 bases; junction bases not matched to a gene: 5. DNA of the CDR3: TGCGCCAGCAGCAAAGGACAGGAGAATTCACCCCTCCACTTT. This sequence encodes CASSKGQENSPLHF.

This chain uses TRBV5-1 with TRBJ2-7, with 9 bases aligning to TRBD2. The length of the CDR3 is 14 residues. Germline V gene lookup returns CDR1 SGHRS and CDR2 YFSETQ. V was clipped by 2 bases and J by 4 bases; unmatched bases: 4. The CDR3 DNA reads as TGCGCCAGCAGCTTAAGACTAGCGGCTTACGAGCAGTACTTC. Protein: CASSLRLAAYEQYF.

J is TRBJ1-2 and V is TRBV7-9; no clear D. Germline assignment: CDR1 SEHNR and CDR2 FQNEAQ (reference sequence). The CDR3 is 15 amino acids. V dropped 5 bases and J dropped 7 bases, with 20 bases sitting between them. The CDR3 spells CASSVPTGALGGYTF. CDR3 nucleotides: TGTGCCAGCAGCGTACCGACGGGTGCTTTGGGTGGCTACACCTTC.

J is TRBJ1-6 and V is TRBV3-1 (or the pseudogene TRBV3-2); 9 nucleotides match TRBD1. Germline trimming cut 0 bases from V and 7 bases from J; bases unmatched to any gene: 1. Germline V gene data show CDR1 as LGHDT and CDR2 as YNNKEL (reference sequence). CDR3 length: 15 amino acids. CDR3 DNA: TGTGCCAGCAGCCAAGACGGGACAGGGAATTCACCCCTCCACTTT. This codes for CASSQDGTGNSPLHF.

This clone was recorded once. The chain joins TRBV7-3 to TRBJ2-1, with 12 bases that match TRBD2. CDR1 and CDR2 (germline): SGHTA, FQGTGA. CDR3 length: 18 amino acids. V trimming: 7 bases; J trimming: 1 base; junction bases outside the gene matches: 11. CDR3 in DNA: TGTGCCAGCACTGACGGGACTAGCGGGCAATCTTCCTACAATGAGCAGTTCTTC. Encoded protein: CASTDGTSGQSSYNEQFF.

The chain combines TRBV5-1 with TRBJ1-2; tentatively, D is TRBD1 (6 bases). Germline CDR1 is SGHRS and CDR2 is YFSETQ. Trimming shortened V by 3 bases and J by 3 bases, and 15 bases separated the two germline ends. There are 15 residues in the CDR3. CDR3 amino acids: CASSWAAGTHYGYTF. For the CDR3, the DNA is TGCGCCAGCAGCTGGGCGGCCGGGACACACTATGGCTACACCTTC.

This rearrangement joins TRBV19 to TRBJ2-7; possibly TRBD2 for D (6 bases). CDR3 length: 11 residues. Trimming shortened V by 7 bases and J by 4 bases, and 8 bases separated the two germline ends. CDR1 LNHDA and CDR2 SQIVND come from the germline V gene (reference sequence). Here the CDR3 reads CASTGRYEQYF. Here the CDR3 DNA reads TGTGCCAGTACCGGGAGATACGAGCAGTACTTC. Combining the CDR3 with reference TRBV19 and TRBJ2-7 gives the whole variable domain DGGITQSPKYLFRKEGQNVTLSCEQNLNHDAMYWYRQDPGQGLRLIYYSQIVNDFQKGDIAEGYSVSREKKESFPLTVTSAQKNPTAFYLCASTGRYEQYFGPGTRLTVT.

The gene calls are TRBV6-1 and TRBJ1-5; no firm D call. The CDR3 is 14 residues long. V was cut by 2 bases and J by 2 bases, with 7 bases left in between. The V gene's germline CDR1 is MNHNS and CDR2 SASEGT. CDR3 residues: CASSESEGNQPQHF. The CDR3 nucleotides are TGTGCCAGCAGTGAATCAGAGGGCAATCAGCCCCAGCATTTT.

This rearrangement joins TRBV13 to TRBJ2-3; 11 bases match TRBD2. With 4 bases clipped from V and 4 bases from J, the junction kept 10 bases outside the gene matches. Germline loops: CDR1 PRHDT, CDR2 FYEKMQ (reference sequence). This CDR3 comprises 17 residues. CDR3 DNA: TGTGCCAGCAGCTCTTCTGGGGTAGCGGGGGGGCCAGATACGCAGTATTTT. Translation gives CASSSSGVAGGPDTQYF.

The CDR3 protein is CASSSTGTGSYEQYF. Written as DNA, the CDR3 is TGTGCCAGCAGCTCAACCGGGACAGGTTCCTACGAGCAGTACTTC. The chain links TRBV5-4 to TRBJ2-7; 8 nucleotides match TRBD1. The CDR3 covers 15 residues. After removal of 3 bases from V and 1 base from J, the junction contained 6 bases not matched to a gene. Per germline, CDR1 SGHNT and CDR2 YYREEE (reference sequence).

CDR3 residues: CASSLGGTGDEQYF. In nucleotides, the CDR3 is TGTGCCAGCAGTTTGGGGGGGACAGGGGACGAGCAGTACTTC. The chain couples TRBV28 to TRBJ2-7; the match to TRBD1 covers 10 bases. The V gene end was trimmed by 3 bases and the J gene end by 5 bases; junction bases not matched to a gene: 4. CDR3 length equals 14 residues. Germline lookup yields CDR1 MDHEN and CDR2 SYDVKM.

This rearrangement joins TRBV14 to TRBJ1-1; no firm D call. V was trimmed by 3 bases and J by 5 bases, leaving 10 bases between them. The CDR3 is 13 residues long. The germline gives CDR1 SGHDN, CDR2 FVKESK. CDR3 DNA sequence: TGTGCCAGCAGCCAGTACACGGGTACTGAAGCTTTCTTT. Translating it yields CASSQYTGTEAFF.

As for this clone: Other DNA sequences in this sample translate to the same CDR3. This rearrangement joins TRBV7-3 to TRBJ1-1, with a possible D match to TRBD1 (5 bases). CDR1 is SGHTA and CDR2 is FQGTGA in the germline V gene. V lost 5 bases and J 1 base, leaving 11 bases between the germline ends. The CDR3 has 14 amino acids. CDR3 bases: TGTGCCAGCAGCACAGACAGCTCGAACACTGAAGCTTTCTTT. It yields the protein CASSTDSSNTEAFF.

This clone was counted once. The V call is TRBV7-3, the J call TRBJ2-7, with D possibly being TRBD2 (7 bases). Germline CDR1 SGHTA, CDR2 FQGTGA. The CDR3 consists of 14 residues. The germline V and J ends were trimmed by 4 bases and 6 bases, with 16 bases remaining between them. Here the CDR3 DNA reads TGTGCCAGCAGCTCCGACCTAGGGGGGGGCGAGCAGTACTTC. Protein sequence: CASSSDLGGGEQYF.